This entry features one T cell receptor (beta chain) sequence. Primers for the PCR totalled 60 Vbeta and 13 Jbeta. Repertoires were generated with immunoSEQ multiplex PCR, while TCRdb's copy carries only in-frame clones and drops some. The repertoire holds 150,000 to 200,000 clones, with approximately 80% as singletons. The sample originates from a study of cytomegalovirus exposure and HLA in healthy donors. Germline CDR1 MNHEY, CDR2 SMNVEV (reference sequence). The J segment lost 10 bases and the V segment lost 6 bases, leaving 12 bases of the junction unmatched. CDR3 length: 15 amino acids. J is TRBJ1-6 and V is TRBV27; TRBD1 aligns across 7 bases. This TCR was sampled from a man aged 35 to 55 in good health and CMV-seronegative. Sequencing was carried out using PBMCs. CDR3 sequence: CASRPRTGTDSPLHF. The CDR3 DNA is TGTGCCAGCAGGCCAAGAACCGGGACAGACTCACCCCTCCACTTT.